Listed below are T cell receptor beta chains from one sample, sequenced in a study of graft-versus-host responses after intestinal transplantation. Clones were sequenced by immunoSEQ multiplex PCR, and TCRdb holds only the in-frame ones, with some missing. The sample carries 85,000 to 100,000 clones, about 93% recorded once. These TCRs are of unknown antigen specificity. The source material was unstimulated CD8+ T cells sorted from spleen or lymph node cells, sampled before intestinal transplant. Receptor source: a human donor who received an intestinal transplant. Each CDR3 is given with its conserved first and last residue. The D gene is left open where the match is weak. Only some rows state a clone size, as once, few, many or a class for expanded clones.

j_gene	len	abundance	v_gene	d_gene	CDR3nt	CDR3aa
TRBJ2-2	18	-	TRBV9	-	TGTGCCAGCAGCGCAGTTGGGAGCCCTATTACGATTACCGGGGAGCTGTTTTTT	CASSAVGSPITITGELFF
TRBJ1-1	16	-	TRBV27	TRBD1	TGTGCCAGCAGACCGGGACAGGGGATCGGGAACACTGAAGCTTTCTTT	CASRPGQGIGNTEAFF
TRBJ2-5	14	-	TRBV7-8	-	TGTGCCAGCAGCTCGATAGGGGCCCAAGAGACCCAGTACTTC	CASSSIGAQETQYF
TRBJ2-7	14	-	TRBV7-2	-	TGTGCCAGCAGCTTACCGGGGGTTTTCTACGAGCAGTACTTC	CASSLPGVFYEQYF
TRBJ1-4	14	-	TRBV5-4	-	TGTGCCAGCAGGCTACAGGGTGGAGAAGAAAAACTGTTTTTT	CASRLQGGEEKLFF
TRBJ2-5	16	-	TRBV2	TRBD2	TGTGCCAGCAGTGACTCCCAGGGCGGGGGGGCTGAGACCCAGTACTTC	CASSDSQGGGAETQYF
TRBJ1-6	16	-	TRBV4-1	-	TGCGCCAGCAGCCATTTGGGGGCCCCTAGCAAATCACCCCTCCACTTT	CASSHLGAPSKSPLHF
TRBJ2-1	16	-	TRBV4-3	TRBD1	TGCGCCAGCAGCCAGGAAACAGGGGGCGCCTACAATGAGCAGTTCTTC	CASSQETGGAYNEQFF
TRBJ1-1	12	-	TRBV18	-	TGTGCCAGCTCACCAGGAGAAATTGAAGCTTTCTTT	CASSPGEIEAFF
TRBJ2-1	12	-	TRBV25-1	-	TGTGCCAGCACCGACTCCAGGGTTGAGCAGTTCTTC	CASTDSRVEQFF
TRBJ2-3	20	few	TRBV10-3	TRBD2	TGTGCCATCAGTGAGATGTGGGCGGGGTCCGGGACTACCTTCACAGATACGCAGTATTTT	CAISEMWAGSGTTFTDTQYF
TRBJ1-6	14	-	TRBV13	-	TGTGCCAGCAGCTTAGGCGGGGGGGATTCACCCCTCCACTTT	CASSLGGGDSPLHF
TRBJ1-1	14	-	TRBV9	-	TGTGCCAGCAGCGTAGCATCGCTGAGGACTGAAGCTTTCTTT	CASSVASLRTEAFF
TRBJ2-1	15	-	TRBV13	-	TGTGCCAGCAGCTTCGACACCGGCTCCTACAATGAGCAGTTCTTC	CASSFDTGSYNEQFF
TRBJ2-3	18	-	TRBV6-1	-	TGTGCCAGCAGTGAATTTGATACAGCTCCCAGCCCCACAGATACGCAGTATTTT	CASSEFDTAPSPTDTQYF
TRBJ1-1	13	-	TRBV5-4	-	TGTGCCAGCAGCTTTAGGGGAAACGGTGAAGCTTTCTTT	CASSFRGNGEAFF
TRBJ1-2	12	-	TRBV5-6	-	TGTGCCAGCAGCTCGACTGGATATGGCTACACCTTC	CASSSTGYGYTF
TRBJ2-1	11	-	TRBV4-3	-	TGCGCCAGCAGCCAGGGGGCAGAGCAGTTCTTC	CASSQGAEQFF
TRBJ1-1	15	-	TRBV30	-	TGTGCCTGGAGTGTAGTACGCGAGGGTGGCGTCGAAGCTTTCTTT	CAWSVVREGGVEAFF
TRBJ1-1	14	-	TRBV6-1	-	TGTGCCAGCACCGCTAGTCGGGGGGGCGAGGAAGCTTTCTTT	CASTASRGGEEAFF
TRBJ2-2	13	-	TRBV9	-	TGTGCCAGCAGCGTAGGTCCAACCGGGGAGCTGTTTTTT	CASSVGPTGELFF
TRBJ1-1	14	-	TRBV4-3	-	TGCGCCAGCAGCCAAGAACAGGGAAGTCCTGAAGCTTTCTTT	CASSQEQGSPEAFF
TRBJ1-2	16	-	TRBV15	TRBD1	TGTGCCACCAGCAGAGATACCACAGGGGGCTTCTATGGCTACACCTTC	CATSRDTTGGFYGYTF
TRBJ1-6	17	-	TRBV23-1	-	TGCGCCAGCAGTCAGTTCTCACAGGGAAACATCCATTCACCCCTCCACTTT	CASSQFSQGNIHSPLHF
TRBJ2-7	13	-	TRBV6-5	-	TGTGCCAGCAGTTACGGACTCACCTACGAGCAGTACTTC	CASSYGLTYEQYF
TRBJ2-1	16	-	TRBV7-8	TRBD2	TGTGCCAGCAGCCCATTACTTAGCGGGGACTACAATGAGCAGTTCTTC	CASSPLLSGDYNEQFF
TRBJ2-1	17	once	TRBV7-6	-	TGTGCCAGCAGCCCCGGGACTCCATCCAGCTCCTACAATGAGCAGTTCTTC	CASSPGTPSSSYNEQFF
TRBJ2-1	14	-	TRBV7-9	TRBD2	TGTGCCAGCAGCACAGCGGGGGGCTACAATGAGCAGTTCTTC	CASSTAGGYNEQFF
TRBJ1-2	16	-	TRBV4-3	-	TGCGCCAGCAGCCAAGATAGCGACGAACCTAACTATGGCTACACCTTC	CASSQDSDEPNYGYTF
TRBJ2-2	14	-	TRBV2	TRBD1	TGTGCCAGCAGTGGGACAGGGGTGGCCGGGGAGCTGTTTTTT	CASSGTGVAGELFF
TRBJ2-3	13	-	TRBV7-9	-	TGTGCCAGCAGCCCCCCTCGAGCAGATACGCAGTATTTT	CASSPPRADTQYF
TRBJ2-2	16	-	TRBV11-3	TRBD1	TGTGCCAGCAGCCCTAGGGGACAGGGGGCGTCCGGGGAGCTGTTTTTT	CASSPRGQGASGELFF
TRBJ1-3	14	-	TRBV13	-	TGTGCCAGCAGGGGCCAGGGGCCCGGAAACACCATATATTTT	CASRGQGPGNTIYF
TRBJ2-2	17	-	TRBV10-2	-	TGCGCCAGCAGTGAAAGATCTGGGCAAACCTACACCGGGGAGCTGTTTTTT	CASSERSGQTYTGELFF
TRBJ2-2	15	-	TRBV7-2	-	TGTGCCAGCAGCTTAGCGCTTACTGAGACCGGGGAGCTGTTTTTT	CASSLALTETGELFF
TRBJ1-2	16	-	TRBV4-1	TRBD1	TGCGCCAGCAGCCAAGATTGGAAGGGGGCGGGCTATGGCTACACCTTC	CASSQDWKGAGYGYTF
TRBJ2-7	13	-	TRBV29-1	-	TGCAGCGCCAGGGGGGCCCTTTCCTACGAGCAGTACTTC	CSARGALSYEQYF
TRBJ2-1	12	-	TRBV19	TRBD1	TGTGCCAGTAAGGGACAGCCCCTAGAGCAGTTCTTC	CASKGQPLEQFF
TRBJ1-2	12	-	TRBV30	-	TGTGCCTGGGAACACGGGGGACTTGGCTACACCTTC	CAWEHGGLGYTF
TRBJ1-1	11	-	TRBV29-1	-	TGCAGCGGGTGGGGAGACACTGAAGCTTTCTTT	CSGWGDTEAFF
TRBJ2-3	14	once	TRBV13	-	TGTGCCAGCAGCTCCGGGACTAGCACAGATACGCAGTATTTT	CASSSGTSTDTQYF
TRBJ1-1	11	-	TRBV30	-	TGTGCCTGGAGTCAGGGCACTGAAGCTTTCTTT	CAWSQGTEAFF
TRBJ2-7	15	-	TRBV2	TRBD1	TGTGCCAGCAGTGTGATTGAGGGGGCTTCCTACGAGCAGTACTTC	CASSVIEGASYEQYF
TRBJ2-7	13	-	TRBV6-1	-	TGTGCCAGCAGTGGTACAAGCTCCTACGAGCAGTACTTC	CASSGTSSYEQYF
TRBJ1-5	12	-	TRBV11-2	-	TGTGCCAGAGCGGTCGGGTATCAGCCCCAGCATTTT	CARAVGYQPQHF
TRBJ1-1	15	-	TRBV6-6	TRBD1	TGTGCCAGCAGTTCTTTGGACAGGGTTAACACTGAAGCTTTCTTT	CASSSLDRVNTEAFF
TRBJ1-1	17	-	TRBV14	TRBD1	TGTGCCAGCAGCCAAGATCACACAGGGGGCTGGAAGGCTGAAGCTTTCTTT	CASSQDHTGGWKAEAFF
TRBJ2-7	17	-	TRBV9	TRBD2	TGTGCCAGCAGCGTAGGCCAGGGAGGGGTAGCCTCCTACGAGCAGTACTTC	CASSVGQGGVASYEQYF
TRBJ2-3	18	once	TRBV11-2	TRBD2	TGTGCCAGCAGCTTAAGCTCTAGCGGGGGACCTTACACAGATACGCAGTATTTT	CASSLSSSGGPYTDTQYF
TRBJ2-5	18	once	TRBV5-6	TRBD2	TGTGCCAGCAGCTTAGGACTAGCGGGGCAAGCCTTCCAAGAGACCCAGTACTTC	CASSLGLAGQAFQETQYF
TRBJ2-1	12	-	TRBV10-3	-	TGTGCCATCAGTGAAACTAGGGATGAGCAGTTCTTC	CAISETRDEQFF
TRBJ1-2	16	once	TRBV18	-	TGTGCCAGCACCCCTAACCCCTACCAGGGTAACTATGGCTACACCTTC	CASTPNPYQGNYGYTF